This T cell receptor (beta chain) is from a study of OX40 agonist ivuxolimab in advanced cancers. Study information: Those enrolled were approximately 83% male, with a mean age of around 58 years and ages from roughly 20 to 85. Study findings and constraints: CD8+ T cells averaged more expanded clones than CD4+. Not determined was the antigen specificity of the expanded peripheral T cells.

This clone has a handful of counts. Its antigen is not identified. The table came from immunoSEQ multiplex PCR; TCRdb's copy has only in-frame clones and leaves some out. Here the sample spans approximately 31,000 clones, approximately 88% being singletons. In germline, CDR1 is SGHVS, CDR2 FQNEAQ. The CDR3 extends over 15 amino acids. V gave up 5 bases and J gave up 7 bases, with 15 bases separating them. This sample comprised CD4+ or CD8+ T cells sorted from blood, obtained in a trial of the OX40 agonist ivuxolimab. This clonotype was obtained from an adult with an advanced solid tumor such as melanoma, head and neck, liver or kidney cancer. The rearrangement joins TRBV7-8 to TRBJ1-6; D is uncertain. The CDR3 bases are TGTGCCAGCAGCCTAGTCGACAAACACAATTCACCCCTCCACTTT. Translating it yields CASSLVDKHNSPLHF. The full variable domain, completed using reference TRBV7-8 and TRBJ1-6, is GAGVSQSPRYKVAKRGQDVALRCDPISGHVSLFWYQQALGQGPEFLTYFQNEAQLDKSGLPSDRFFAERPEGSVSTLKIQRTQQEDSAVYLCASSLVDKHNSPLHFGNGTRLTVT.